The sequence of this TCR beta chain was determined in a study of blood T cells in healthy people across ages. Across the whole study: Through template switching, about one barcoded beta molecule was captured per two T cells, as measured in model experiments.

Next came a second PCR, run for about 7 to 12 cycles, which used a sample-barcoded 5' primer along with a J-beta primer mix. The authors tagged each cDNA molecule using a template-switch adaptor with 12 random nucleotides. TCRdb re-derived calls from the 5' RACE reads in MiXCR, one entry per CDR3 protein. This table has around 500,000 distinct CDR3 sequences, roughly a quarter appearing once. The CDR3 has 16 amino acids. The germline V gene has CDR1 SGDLS and CDR2 YYNGEE. Whole-study findings and limits: The study found more naive CD4+ cells and higher diversity in long-lived than aged donors.

As concerns this clonotype: The antigen remains undetermined.

The same sample was also studied in work on T cells of mothers and their children. In that study: Microchimeric T cell clones that persisted were not detected.

The clonotype comes from a boy aged 2 to 10 in good health. The sequenced sample was blood. The chain has TRBV9 and TRBJ2-5; 7 nucleotides agree with TRBD1. The J call may be mistaken, given a closer DNA end match to TRBJ2-7. The CDR3 region has the DNA TGTGCCAGCAGTCGTAGGGGGACAGAGCTATCCTACGAGCAGTACTTC. Its translation: CASSRRGTELSYEQYF.